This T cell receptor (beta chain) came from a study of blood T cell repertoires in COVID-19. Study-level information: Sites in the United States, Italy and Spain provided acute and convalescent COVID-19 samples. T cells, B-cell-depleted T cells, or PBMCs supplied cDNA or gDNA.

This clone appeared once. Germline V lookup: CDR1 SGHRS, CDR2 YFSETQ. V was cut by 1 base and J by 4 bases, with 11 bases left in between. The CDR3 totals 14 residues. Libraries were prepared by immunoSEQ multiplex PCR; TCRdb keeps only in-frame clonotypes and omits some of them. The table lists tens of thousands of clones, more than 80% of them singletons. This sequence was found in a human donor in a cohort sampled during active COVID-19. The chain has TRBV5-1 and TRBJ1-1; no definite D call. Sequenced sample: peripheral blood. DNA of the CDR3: TGCGCCAGCAGCTTGAGCGGAGCGAGCACTGAAGCTTTCTTT. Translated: CASSLSGASTEAFF.